The 9 T cell receptor beta chains listed next were all sequenced from one sample in a study of CD8 T cells in ankylosing spondylitis. TCRdb re-called the 5' RACE reads with MiXCR, one entry per CDR3 protein. The sample includes tens of thousands of distinct CDR3 sequences, around 30% of them seen just once. Sequencing was performed on blood, either unsorted or a sorted T cell fraction (not recorded which). These TCRs come from a male donor with ankylosing spondylitis or in good health (not recorded which).

Many counts were recorded for this clonotype. The rearrangement links TRBV20-1 to TRBJ2-1; TRBD1 might be the D (6 bases). The CDR3 is 13 amino acids. Trimming cost V 6 bases and J 0 bases, with 9 bases left between them. Germline-derived CDR1 and CDR2 are DFQATT and SNEGSKA (reference sequence). DNA of the CDR3: TGCAGTGCCAGGGGAGCCTCCTACAATGAGCAGTTCTTC. It specifies CSARGASYNEQFF.

This clonotype was recorded a few times. The chain has TRBV19 and TRBJ2-3, with D maybe TRBD1 (5 bases). The CDR3 extends over 13 amino acids. Looked up from germline, CDR1 is LNHDA and CDR2 is SQIVND (reference sequence). V lost 5 bases and J lost 5, with 11 bases in between. The CDR3 protein is CASSRRARDTQYF. The CDR3, as DNA: TGTGCCAGTAGTCGCAGGGCGAGAGATACGCAGTATTTT.

Only a few counts were recorded for this clonotype. The chain uses TRBV20-1 and TRBJ2-7; 8 bases are a match to TRBD1. CDR3 length equals 14 residues. After removal of 5 bases from V and 1 base from J, the junction contained 7 bases not matched to a gene. The germline V gene has CDR1 DFQATT and CDR2 SNEGSKA (reference sequence). As DNA, the CDR3 is TGCAGTGCTTCAGACAGGGGTCTATCCTACGAGCAGTACTTC. Translated, it gives CSASDRGLSYEQYF.

The chain recombines TRBV7-3 with TRBJ1-2; D gene uncertain. The germline V gene encodes CDR1 SGHTA and CDR2 FQGTGA. The CDR3 covers 15 residues. With 4 bases removed from V and 0 bases from J, the gap between germline ends came to 12 bases. This CDR3 is CASSSKQPSNYGYTF. The CDR3, as DNA: TGTGCCAGCAGCTCAAAACAGCCCTCTAACTATGGCTACACCTTC.

This clonotype came up many times. J is TRBJ2-5 and V is TRBV20-1, with a tentative D call TRBD2 (5 bases). The CDR3 contains 18 residues. Germline V gives CDR1 DFQATT, CDR2 SNEGSKA (reference sequence). Trimming took off 6 bases at V and 5 bases at J, with 31 bases between the two ends. CDR3 DNA: TGCAGTGCGGGGAAGGCCTTGAACTGGGGTGGGAGTCGCGAGACCCAGTACTTC. Amino acids: CSAGKALNWGGSRETQYF.

This clonotype was seen once. A much larger clone differs by one base, so this may be a read error. The chain employs TRBV7-2 and TRBJ2-2; D gene ambiguous. This CDR3 comprises 13 residues. V dropped 2 bases and J dropped 2 bases, with 3 bases sitting between them. The germline V gene has CDR1 SGHTA and CDR2 FQGNSA. The CDR3 loop reads CASSLFNTGELFF. The CDR3 nucleotides read TGTGCCAGCAGCTTATTCAACACCGGGGAGCTGTTTTTT. Full variable domain (missing parts from reference TRBV7-2 and TRBJ2-2): GAGVSQSPSNKVTEKGKDVELRCDPISGHTALYWYRQSLGQGLEFLIYFQGNSAPDKSGLPSDRFSAERTGGSVSTLTIQRTQQEDSAVYLCASSLFNTGELFFGEGSRLTVL.

The genes are TRBV9 and TRBJ2-5, with D perhaps given as TRBD1 or TRBD2 (5 bases each). Germline CDR1 SGDLS, CDR2 YYNGEE. The V and J ends lost 2 bases and 5 bases respectively, with 16 bases between them. The CDR3 has 15 amino acids. CDR3 protein: CASSVGTVRRETQYF. The CDR3 nucleotides are TGTGCCAGCAGCGTGGGGACCGTCAGACGGGAGACCCAGTACTTC.

The chain links TRBV18 to TRBJ1-5; 8 bases match TRBD1. Germline CDR1 KGHSH, CDR2 LQKENI. Trimming took 0 bases from V and 7 from J; bases not matched to a gene: 5. The CDR3 runs to 15 residues. CDR3 nucleotides: TGTGCCAGCTCACCACCGACCCAGGGGGCCCAGCCCCAGCATTTT. Protein product: CASSPPTQGAQPQHF. The full variable domain, rest sourced from reference TRBV18 and TRBJ1-5, is NAGVMQNPRHLVRRRGQEARLRCSPMKGHSHVYWYRQLPEEGLKFMVYLQKENIIDESGMPKERFSAEFPKEGPSILRIQQVVRGDSAAYFCASSPPTQGAQPQHFGDGTRLSIL.

The chain has TRBV5-6 and TRBJ2-2; no reliable D call. Germline V gene sequence: CDR1 SGHDT, CDR2 YYEEEE. V shed 4 bases and J shed 7 bases, with 14 bases lying between them. This CDR3 spans 14 amino acids. CDR3: CASSGDGRGGELFF. The CDR3 bases are TGTGCCAGCAGCGGAGACGGGCGTGGCGGGGAGCTGTTTTTT.